This passage covers 26 T cell receptor beta chains from one sample sequenced in a study of beta chain features in type 1 diabetes. Every isolated RNA sample was fully reverse transcribed, so sequencing captured expressed TCRB transcripts. Assay: immunoSEQ multiplex PCR; the TCRdb copy retains only in-frame clones and omits some. Of about 370,000 clones listed, over 12% are singletons. Material: naive CD4+ T cells from blood. The receptors derive from a woman between 18 and 29 years old in good health.

This clone was seen a handful of times. The same CDR3 can be traced to other DNA sequences in this sample. V is TRBV18 and J is TRBJ2-5, with D tentatively TRBD2 (5 bases). V was clipped by 3 bases and J by 2 bases, with 7 bases between them. This CDR3 comprises 13 residues. Germline CDR1 and CDR2: KGHSH and LQKENI. CDR3 sequence (DNA): TGTGCCAGCTCACCGCTAGCACAAGAGACCCAGTACTTC. Its protein is CASSPLAQETQYF.

The chain uses TRBV27 and TRBJ2-1, with 8 bases lining up with TRBD2. Germline V gene sequence: CDR1 MNHEY, CDR2 SMNVEV (reference sequence). CDR3 length equals 14 residues. Losses at the gene ends were 3 bases for V and 2 bases for J; bases not matched to a gene: 0. The CDR3 bases are TGTGCCAGCAGTTTGCGGGGGGCCTACAATGAGCAGTTCTTC. Its protein is CASSLRGAYNEQFF.

This clone was seen a handful of times. The rearrangement links TRBV28 to TRBJ1-2, with D possibly being TRBD1 (5 bases). The V gene's germline CDR1 is MDHEN and CDR2 SYDVKM. V was trimmed by 3 bases and J by 3 bases, leaving 11 bases between them. This CDR3 is built from 14 residues. The CDR3 reads CASSLPRDYYGYTF. DNA of the CDR3: TGTGCCAGCAGTTTGCCGCGGGACTACTATGGCTACACCTTC.

The sample holds a few counts of this clone. The chain employs TRBV5-1 and TRBJ2-1, with TRBD1 as a possible D gene (5 bases). The V and J ends lost 0 bases and 6 bases respectively, with 13 bases between them. The CDR3 consists of 15 residues. CDR1 is SGHRS and CDR2 is YFSETQ in the germline V gene. CDR3: CASSLASGLSNEQFF. The CDR3 DNA is TGCGCCAGCAGCTTGGCCTCAGGGCTAAGCAATGAGCAGTTCTTC.

This clone has a handful of counts. The chain couples TRBV9 to TRBJ1-1; TRBD1 matches 8 bases. V shed 0 bases, J shed 1 base, and the junction held 2 bases outside the gene matches. The CDR3 spans 15 residues. Germline-derived CDR1 and CDR2 are SGDLS and YYNGEE. In DNA form, the CDR3 reads TGTGCCAGCAGCGTAGGGGGGACAGGGAACACTGAAGCTTTCTTT. Protein product: CASSVGGTGNTEAFF. Full variable domain (missing parts from reference TRBV9 and TRBJ1-1): DSGVTQTPKHLITATGQRVTLRCSPRSGDLSVYWYQQSLDQGLQFLIQYYNGEERAKGNILERFSAQQFPDLHSELNLSSLELGDSALYFCASSVGGTGNTEAFFGQGTRLTVV.

The table lists this clone with a few counts. The V call is TRBV5-4, the J call TRBJ2-3, with D perhaps TRBD2 (5 bases). The CDR3 runs 15 residues. V was trimmed by 2 bases and J by 5 bases, leaving 15 bases between them. The germline gives CDR1 SGHNT, CDR2 YYREEE (reference sequence). The CDR3 DNA reads as TGTGCCAGCAGCTTAATGGAAGCTCGGGGAGATACGCAGTATTTT. As protein: CASSLMEARGDTQYF.

This clone was counted only a few times. The chain recombines TRBV28 with TRBJ2-2, with TRBD1 identical over 8 bases. The CDR3 runs 14 residues. Germline loops: CDR1 MDHEN, CDR2 SYDVKM. V lost 6 bases, J lost 3 bases, and 3 bases stayed unmatched. The CDR3 nucleotides are TGTGCCAGCAGATCGACAGGGGACACCGGGGAGCTGTTTTTT. This translates into CASRSTGDTGELFF.

This clone was picked up a small number of times. J is TRBJ2-3 and V is TRBV30; the D is unclear. The CDR3 covers 14 residues. From germline, CDR1 is GTSNPN and CDR2 SVGIG (reference sequence). Between the trimmed V and J ends, which lost 0 bases and 0 bases, there was a span of 7 bases. This CDR3 reads CAWSVARSTDTQYF. The CDR3 DNA reads TGTGCCTGGAGTGTAGCCAGGAGCACAGATACGCAGTATTTT. Looking up the rest from reference TRBV30 and TRBJ2-3 gives the full variable domain: SQTIHQWPATLVQPVGSPLSLECTVEGTSNPNLYWYRQAAGRGLQLLFYSVGIGQISSEVPQNLSASRPQDRQFILSSKKLLLSDSGFYLCAWSVARSTDTQYFGPGTRLTVL.

This clone was detected a few times. The CDR3 DNA reads TGTGCCAGCAGCTTCGATGCGACTAGCGGGAATTTGCAGTACTTC. Protein sequence: CASSFDATSGNLQYF. J is TRBJ2-7 and V is TRBV7-9; the match to TRBD2 covers 11 bases. V gave up 3 bases and J gave up 9 bases; unmatched junction bases: 10. This CDR3 has 15 residues. Germline CDR1 and CDR2: SEHNR and FQNEAQ (reference sequence).

This clone has only a few counts. The chain links TRBV20-1 to TRBJ1-2, with D possibly being TRBD1 (5 bases). The V end was cut by 5 bases, the J end by 5 bases, with 9 bases between. In germline, CDR1 is DFQATT, CDR2 SNEGSKA (reference sequence). There are 11 residues in the CDR3. The CDR3 nucleotides are TGCAGTGCTGTGCCAGGGTATGGCTACACCTTC. Translated, it gives CSAVPGYGYTF.

The table lists this clone with a few counts. The chain is built from TRBV2 and TRBJ1-5; no reliable D call. Between the trimmed V and J ends, which lost 4 bases and 0 bases, there was a span of 10 bases. The CDR3 covers 15 residues. Germline V gene data show CDR1 as SNHLY and CDR2 as FYNNEI. The CDR3 sequence: CASSVRTGSNQPQHF. The CDR3 bases are TGTGCCAGCAGTGTTAGAACGGGTAGCAATCAGCCCCAGCATTTT. Full variable domain (remainder filled in from reference TRBV2 and TRBJ1-5): EPEVTQTPSHQVTQMGQEVILRCVPISNHLYFYWYRQILGQKVEFLVSFYNNEISEKSEIFDDQFSVERPDGSNFTLKIRSTKLEDSAMYFCASSVRTGSNQPQHFGDGTRLSIL.

In its sample, this clone was seen a few times. This sequence joins TRBV7-9 and TRBJ1-2, with 9 bases aligning to TRBD1. The CDR3 spans 13 residues. V was clipped by 4 bases and J by 7 bases; unmatched bases: 4. Germline V gives CDR1 SEHNR, CDR2 FQNEAQ (reference sequence). The CDR3 reads CASSWDRESGYTF. The CDR3 coding sequence is TGTGCCAGCAGCTGGGACAGGGAATCTGGCTACACCTTC.

The CDR3 here is CASRRSGANVLTF. The CDR3 DNA is TGTGCCAGCAGGAGGTCTGGGGCCAACGTCCTGACTTTC. The rearrangement uses TRBV14 and TRBJ2-6; D unresolved. The ends were cut back, 6 bases at V and 1 base at J, with 4 bases in the middle. The CDR3 runs 13 residues. CDR1 SGHDN and CDR2 FVKESK come from the germline V gene.

The chain joins TRBV28 to TRBJ2-5; 8 bases are a match to TRBD2. The CDR3 totals 14 residues. The germline gives CDR1 MDHEN, CDR2 SYDVKM. The junction had 5 bases not matched to a gene; V was cut back by 4 bases and J by 4 bases. CDR3: CASSSTSGGETQYF. The CDR3 bases are TGTGCCAGCAGTTCGACCAGCGGGGGAGAGACCCAGTACTTC.

The CDR3 coding sequence is TGTGCCAGTAGAGACAGGCCAACCTACGAGCAGTACTTC. As protein: CASRDRPTYEQYF. The V and J genes are TRBV19 and TRBJ2-7; the D gene is possibly TRBD1 (6 bases). The CDR3 has 13 residues. Trimming pared 6 bases from V and 2 bases from J, leaving 11 bases between. Per the germline V gene, CDR1 is LNHDA and CDR2 is SQIVND (reference sequence).

In regard to this clone: The same CDR3 can be traced to other DNA sequences in this sample. The chain combines TRBV7-2 with TRBJ1-1; D remains unclear. CDR1 is SGHTA, CDR2 FQGNSA, per germline. V lost 1 base and J 1 base, leaving 7 bases between the germline ends. The length of the CDR3 is 14 residues. The DNA of the CDR3 is TGTGCCAGCAGCTTAGGGGGAGGGAACACTGAAGCTTTCTTT. Translated, it gives CASSLGGGNTEAFF.

The chain recombines TRBV7-3 with TRBJ2-2, with TRBD1 identical over 8 bases. V shed 5 bases, J shed 7 bases, and the junction held 12 bases outside the gene matches. Germline lookup yields CDR1 SGHTA and CDR2 FQGTGA. This CDR3 is built from 16 residues. The CDR3 region is CASSVGRTGSNGELFF. CDR3 DNA: TGTGCCAGCAGCGTAGGTCGGACAGGGAGTAACGGGGAGCTGTTTTTT.

The CDR3 is CASRPGQRSEQFF. CDR3 sequence (DNA): TGTGCCAGCAGACCGGGACAGCGTTCAGAGCAGTTCTTC. The genes are TRBV2 and TRBJ2-1, with TRBD1 matching 7 bases. CDR1 and CDR2 from the germline V gene are SNHLY and FYNNEI. The junction had 9 bases not matched to a gene; V was cut back by 6 bases and J by 10 bases. This CDR3 is built from 13 residues.

This clone turned up a few times. The CDR3, as DNA: TGTGCCAGCAGTCCGACAGACGACTATGGCTACACCTTC. Amino acids: CASSPTDDYGYTF. V usage is TRBV5-4 and J usage is TRBJ1-2; tentatively, D is TRBD1 (5 bases). The CDR3 extends over 13 amino acids. Germline V lookup: CDR1 SGHNT, CDR2 YYREEE (reference sequence). The ends were cut back, 5 bases at V and 3 bases at J, with 11 bases in the middle.

With respect to this clone: Other DNA sequences in the sample encode the same CDR3. The chain combines TRBV5-1 with TRBJ2-7, with D perhaps matching TRBD2 (6 bases). The CDR3 is made up of 15 amino acids. Trimming left V 0 bases short and J 1 base short, with 11 bases between. Per germline, CDR1 SGHRS and CDR2 YFSETQ. The CDR3, as DNA: TGCGCCAGCAGCTTGGGGCAGGGAGGATCCTACGAGCAGTACTTC. Encoded protein: CASSLGQGGSYEQYF. The full variable domain, rest sourced from reference TRBV5-1 and TRBJ2-7, is KAGVTQTPRYLIKTRGQQVTLSCSPISGHRSVSWYQQTPGQGLQFLFEYFSETQRNKGNFPGRFSGRQFSNSRSEMNVSTLELGDSALYLCASSLGQGGSYEQYFGPGTRLTVT.

This rearrangement joins TRBV30 to TRBJ1-3, with unresolved D. Between the trimmed V and J ends, which lost 2 bases and 0 bases, there was a span of 11 bases. CDR1 GTSNPN and CDR2 SVGIG come from the germline V gene (reference sequence). The CDR3 totals 15 residues. As DNA, the CDR3 is TGTGCCTGGAGTTTCTATCCAGGCTCTGGAAACACCATATATTTT. This encodes CAWSFYPGSGNTIYF.

This clone was recorded a few times. This chain connects TRBV4-2 to TRBJ2-1, with 10 bases aligning to TRBD2. Germline loops: CDR1 LGHNA, CDR2 YNFKEQ. The ends lost 5 bases at V and 9 bases at J; junction bases unmatched: 13. The CDR3 sequence is 16 residues long. The CDR3 spells CASSSPAGGPSSEQFF. The CDR3 region has the DNA TGTGCCAGCAGCTCCCCAGCGGGAGGGCCCTCGAGTGAGCAGTTCTTC.

The V call is TRBV5-4, the J call TRBJ2-3; TRBD2 matches at 15 bases. Trimming took 1 base from V and 2 from J; bases not matched to a gene: 8. Germline CDR1 reads SGHNT; CDR2 reads YYREEE (reference sequence). This CDR3 is 19 amino acids long. CDR3 sequence reads: CASSLRGLAGGGITDTQYF. The CDR3 coding sequence is TGTGCCAGCAGCTTGCGTGGACTAGCGGGAGGGGGAATCACAGATACGCAGTATTTT.

The count of this clone is one. This sequence joins TRBV6-5 and TRBJ1-2, with 11 bases aligning to TRBD1. Germline-derived CDR1 and CDR2 are MNHEY and SVGAGI. Trimming cost V 6 bases and J 3 bases; bases outside gene matches: 6. CDR3 length: 15 residues. The CDR3 loop reads CASRDRGRRDYGYTF. The CDR3 coding sequence is TGTGCCAGCAGGGACAGGGGGCGGAGGGACTATGGCTACACCTTC.

As regards this clone: This CDR3 is also generated by other DNA sequences in the sample. This chain connects TRBV5-1 to TRBJ2-2; 9 bases map to TRBD2. Trimming removed 4 bases from V and 5 bases from J; junction bases left unmatched: 6. Germline CDR1 SGHRS, CDR2 YFSETQ. The CDR3 sequence is 15 residues long. The CDR3 here is CASSLTSGRTGELFF. CDR3 sequence (DNA): TGCGCCAGCAGCCTGACTAGCGGCCGTACCGGGGAGCTGTTTTTT.

The CDR3 coding sequence is TGTGCCACCAGCAGAGCGGGATCTGGGGCCAACGTCCTGACTTTC. Protein sequence: CATSRAGSGANVLTF. The chain employs TRBV15 and TRBJ2-6; D is possibly TRBD2 (5 bases). Trimming took off 1 base at V and 1 base at J, with 5 bases between the two ends. CDR1 and CDR2 from the germline V gene are LNHNV and YYDKDF (reference sequence). There are 15 residues in the CDR3.